The 19 T cell receptor beta chains presented below share a single source sample, sequenced in a study of response to subunit inactivated influenza vaccine listed by TCRdb under 2018. Preparation of the library involved RT-PCR. Sequencing was performed on an Illumina HiSeq 2500. Through fastp at Q25 and MiXCR, TCRdb rebuilt clones from the public reads, retaining in-frame beta chains. Entries that share a CDR3 protein sequence are merged under the most common genes and DNA. For this sample the table gives about 620,000 distinct CDR3 sequences, of which 10% to 15% were detected only once. The ten top clones hold approximately 10% of the sample. Sample: PBMCs from blood, taken on the day of vaccination. The receptors were gathered from a man aged 50-59 years who received an inactivated influenza vaccine. Donor details come from another sample of the same person, matched by shared clones.

The gene calls are TRBV7-2 and TRBJ2-7; D assignment may be TRBD1 or TRBD2 (5 bases each). The CDR3 is made up of 16 amino acids. From germline, CDR1 is SGHTA and CDR2 FQGNSA. The V and J ends lost 2 bases and 4 bases respectively, with 18 bases between them. In nucleotides, the CDR3 is TGTGCCAGCAGCTTAATATATGGGTTGAGGGGTTACGAGCAGTACTTC. Protein product: CASSLIYGLRGYEQYF.

This clonotype was counted ten times or more. This rearrangement joins TRBV12-3 or TRBV12-4 to TRBJ2-7, with a weak D call TRBD2 (6 bases). V gave up 1 base and J gave up 6 bases, with 16 bases separating them. This CDR3 has 15 amino acids. The CDR3 loop is CASSLVGRGKGEQYF. The CDR3 nucleotides are TGTGCCAGCAGTTTAGTCGGTCGGGGGAAGGGCGAGCAGTACTTC.

This clonotype was observed a few times. The rearrangement uses TRBV7-8 and TRBJ1-5; D may be TRBD1 (5 bases). CDR1 and CDR2 (germline): SGHVS, FQNEAQ. V lost 2 bases and J lost 2, with 16 bases in between. The CDR3 runs 17 residues. The CDR3 here is CASSLSLWRDRNQPQHF. The CDR3 nucleotides read TGTGCCAGCAGCTTATCCCTTTGGAGGGACCGCAATCAGCCCCAGCATTTT.

CDR3 region: CASTGQGRTGELFF. DNA for the CDR3: TGCGCCAGCACAGGACAGGGTCGTACCGGGGAGCTGTTTTTT. The genes are TRBV5-1 and TRBJ2-2, with TRBD1 identical over 8 bases. Germline CDR1 reads SGHRS; CDR2 reads YFSETQ. The CDR3 is 14 residues long. The V segment lost 6 bases and the J segment 5 bases; nucleotides outside the gene matches: 6.

There are many counts of this clonotype. Here the CDR3 reads CASGDTFYTDTQYF. The DNA for the CDR3 is TGTGCCAGCGGGGACACCTTCTACACAGATACGCAGTATTTT. The genes are TRBV12-3 or TRBV12-4 and TRBJ2-3; TRBD1 is a possible D gene (6 bases). This CDR3 spans 14 amino acids. The V end lost 8 bases, the J end lost 2 bases, and 14 bases lay between the germline ends.

This clonotype appeared many times. The V and J genes are TRBV20-1 and TRBJ2-5; TRBD2 aligns across 12 bases. This CDR3 is built from 14 residues. The trim removed 3 bases at V and 7 bases at J, leaving 6 bases unmatched. Per the germline V gene, CDR1 is DFQATT and CDR2 is SNEGSKA (reference sequence). CDR3 protein: CSASSLAGGGTQYF. For the CDR3, the DNA is TGCAGTGCTAGTAGCCTAGCGGGGGGGGGGACCCAGTACTTC.

The J gene is TRBJ2-6, the V gene TRBV7-9; D gene unclear. Trimming left V 5 bases short and J 2 bases short, with 10 bases between. From germline, CDR1 is SEHNR and CDR2 FQNEAQ (reference sequence). This CDR3 comprises 15 residues. DNA for the CDR3: TGTGCCAGCAGCCCAAGCTTAACTGGGGCCAACGTCCTGACTTTC. This gives the protein CASSPSLTGANVLTF.

This clonotype appeared a few times. This chain uses TRBV11-3 with TRBJ2-1; TRBD2 matches 7 bases. From germline, CDR1 is SGHNT and CDR2 YENEEA. V dropped 1 base and J dropped 8; count of bases not matched to a gene: 5. This CDR3 has 14 residues. The CDR3 DNA reads TGTGCCAGCAGCTTAGTTCGCGGGAGCCATGAGCAGTTCTTC. It yields the protein CASSLVRGSHEQFF.

Ten or more counts support this clonotype. The genes are TRBV29-1 and TRBJ2-3, with 12 positions matching TRBD2. The CDR3 is 15 amino acids. Germline lookup yields CDR1 SQVTM and CDR2 ANQGSEA. V dropped 6 bases and J dropped 3; count of bases not matched to a gene: 7. The CDR3: CSVARTSGKTDTQYF. The CDR3 DNA reads TGCAGCGTCGCGCGGACTAGCGGGAAGACAGATACGCAGTATTTT.

The chain couples TRBV20-1 to TRBJ2-1; D might be TRBD2 (6 bases). Germline values: CDR1 DFQATT, CDR2 SNEGSKA (reference sequence). V lost 4 bases and J 0 bases, leaving 16 bases between the germline ends. This CDR3 is 16 amino acids long. CDR3 in amino acids: CSAKNPGLSSYNEQFF. Here the CDR3 DNA reads TGCAGTGCTAAAAATCCGGGACTTAGCTCCTACAATGAGCAGTTCTTC.

This clonotype was recorded a few times. This sequence joins TRBV28 and TRBJ1-4; no definite D call. Germline CDR1 is MDHEN and CDR2 is SYDVKM. CDR3 size: 16 residues. The V and J ends lost 6 bases and 0 bases respectively, with 14 bases between them. CDR3 residues: CASRPLGRSTNEKLFF. The CDR3 nucleotides are TGTGCCAGCAGACCCCTCGGACGGTCAACTAATGAAAAACTGTTTTTT. Filled out from reference TRBV28 and TRBJ1-4, the complete variable domain reads DVKVTQSSRYLVKRTGEKVFLECVQDMDHENMFWYRQDPGLGLRLIYFSYDVKMKEKGDIPEGYSVSREKKERFSLILESASTNQTSMYLCASRPLGRSTNEKLFFGSGTQLSVL.

This clonotype was counted between two and nine times. The chain employs TRBV4-3 and TRBJ2-1; D is uncertain. This CDR3 contains 16 residues. Germline V lookup: CDR1 LGHNA, CDR2 YSLEER. V shed 2 bases and J shed 0 bases, with 11 bases lying between them. CDR3 DNA: TGCGCCAGCAGCCAAAAACTGGCAAGCTCCTACAATGAGCAGTTCTTC. Translating gives CASSQKLASSYNEQFF.

In this sample, this clonotype turned up a few times. The chain uses TRBV12-3 or TRBV12-4 and TRBJ2-7; 7 bases fit TRBD1. This CDR3 region has 13 residues. V trimming: 6 bases; J trimming: 3 bases; junction bases outside the gene matches: 5. The CDR3 DNA follows: TGTGCCAGCAGGGCCGGGACAGACTACGAGCAGTACTTC. It is translated as CASRAGTDYEQYF.

Ten or more counts support this clonotype. This rearrangement joins TRBV5-1 to TRBJ2-2; TRBD1 matches at 7 bases. V lost 6 bases, J lost 5 bases, and 10 bases stayed unmatched. CDR1 SGHRS and CDR2 YFSETQ come from the germline V gene. This CDR3 has 15 residues. CDR3 amino acids: CASNRDSTWTGELFF. The CDR3 DNA sequence: TGCGCCAGCAACCGGGACAGTACCTGGACCGGGGAGCTGTTTTTT.

This clonotype occurred a few times. The rearrangement joins TRBV29-1 to TRBJ2-1; TRBD2 is a possible D gene (5 bases). The V end lost 0 bases, the J end lost 0 bases, and 12 bases lay between the germline ends. The CDR3 loop spans 16 amino acids. Germline V gene lookup returns CDR1 SQVTM and CDR2 ANQGSEA. The CDR3 loop is CSVEDPGGGSYNEQFF. The CDR3 DNA follows: TGCAGCGTTGAAGATCCGGGCGGAGGCTCCTACAATGAGCAGTTCTTC.

The table lists this clonotype with many counts. V and J are TRBV2 and TRBJ2-2; D is undetermined. The CDR3 is made up of 15 amino acids. The germline V and J ends were trimmed by 3 bases and 0 bases, with 8 bases remaining between them. The germline CDR1 and CDR2 sequences are SNHLY and FYNNEI. DNA for the CDR3: TGTGCCAGCAGTGAGTGGACGTCGAACACCGGGGAGCTGTTTTTT. Translating it yields CASSEWTSNTGELFF.

This clonotype has more than one count but fewer than ten. V and J are TRBV2 and TRBJ1-2; 8 bases are a match to TRBD1. There are 16 residues in the CDR3. CDR1 is SNHLY and CDR2 is FYNNEI in the germline V gene. The V gene end was trimmed by 4 bases and the J gene end by 3 bases; junction bases not matched to a gene: 10. CDR3 amino acids: CASSVKESTGDYGYTF. The CDR3 nucleotides are TGTGCCAGCAGTGTAAAGGAGTCGACAGGGGACTATGGCTACACCTTC.

There are a few counts of this clonotype. For the CDR3, the DNA is TGTGCCAGCAGCCAAGACGGGTCGGGGCGAAATGAGCAGTTCTTC. It encodes CASSQDGSGRNEQFF. The chain has TRBV4-2 and TRBJ2-1; perhaps D is TRBD1 or TRBD2 (5 bases each). With 0 bases removed from V and 7 bases from J, the gap between germline ends came to 13 bases. Germline loops: CDR1 LGHNA, CDR2 YNFKEQ. This CDR3 spans 15 amino acids.

This clonotype came up many times. The rearrangement uses TRBV7-2 and TRBJ2-1, with TRBD1 matching 11 bases. The CDR3 extends over 15 amino acids. With V trimmed by 7 bases and J by 3 bases, 5 bases remained unmatched. Germline V gives CDR1 SGHTA, CDR2 FQGNSA. CDR3 nucleotides: TGTGCCAGCAACCTGGGACAGGGGGGCTACAATGAGCAGTTCTTC. It yields the protein CASNLGQGGYNEQFF.